This T cell receptor beta chain was recovered during a study of OX40 agonist ivuxolimab in advanced cancers. Study overall: The drug used for patients, ivuxolimab, was an agonistic anti-OX40 (CD134) antibody. Study outcomes and limitations: There was clonal expansion of CD4+ and CD8+ blood T cells by week 6 at 0.1 to 3.0 mg/kg.

Here immunoSEQ multiplex PCR was the method, and the copy in TCRdb shows in-frame clones only, minus some. The repertoire has 90,000 to 100,000 clones, about 96% of them found once; the top ten carry just over 2%. About this clone itself: What it binds is unknown.

Germline values: CDR1 SGHKS, CDR2 YYEKEE (reference sequence). The CDR3 extends over 19 amino acids. The J segment lost 4 bases and the V segment lost 2 bases, leaving 10 bases of the junction unmatched. The receptor was isolated from an adult with an advanced solid tumor such as melanoma, head and neck, liver or kidney cancer. The chain couples TRBV5-5 to TRBJ2-1, with 15 bases that match TRBD2. The sequencing used CD4+ or CD8+ T cells sorted from blood, collected in a trial of the OX40 agonist ivuxolimab. The CDR3, as DNA: TGTGCCAGCAGCTTCAGGGGACTAGCGGGAGGTTTGCCGTACAATGAGCAGTTCTTC. It codes for CASSFRGLAGGLPYNEQFF.